The present TCR beta chain was sequenced within a study of identical twins. Germline V lookup: CDR1 SGHRS, CDR2 YFSETQ. Trimming stripped 0 bases from V and 7 bases from J, with 16 bases between. The CDR3 totals 15 residues. This clonotype came up a few times. TCRdb re-called the 5' RACE reads through MiXCR, storing one row per CDR3 protein. The sample contains approximately 1.8 million distinct CDR3 sequences, under 35% of which appear only once. J is TRBJ1-2 and V is TRBV5-1; D might be TRBD1 (5 bases). The TCR sequence derives from a newborn girl in good health. The specimen sequenced was cord blood. CDR3 sequence reads: CASSLAGPERSGYTF. The CDR3 bases are TGCGCCAGCAGCTTGGCGGGACCCGAACGGAGTGGCTACACCTTC.